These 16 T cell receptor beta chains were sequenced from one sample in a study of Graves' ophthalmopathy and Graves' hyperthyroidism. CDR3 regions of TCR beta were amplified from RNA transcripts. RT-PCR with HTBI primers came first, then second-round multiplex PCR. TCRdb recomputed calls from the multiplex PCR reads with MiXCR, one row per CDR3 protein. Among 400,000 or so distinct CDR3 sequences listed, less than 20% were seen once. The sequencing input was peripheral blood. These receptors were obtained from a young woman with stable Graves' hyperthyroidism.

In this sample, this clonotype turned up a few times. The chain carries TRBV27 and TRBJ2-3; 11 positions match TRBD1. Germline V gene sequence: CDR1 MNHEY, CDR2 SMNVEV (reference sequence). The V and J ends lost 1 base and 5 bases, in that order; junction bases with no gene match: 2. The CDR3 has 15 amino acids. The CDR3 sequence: CASSLLGTGGDTQYF. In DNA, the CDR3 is TGTGCCAGCAGTTTATTGGGGACAGGGGGAGATACGCAGTATTTT.

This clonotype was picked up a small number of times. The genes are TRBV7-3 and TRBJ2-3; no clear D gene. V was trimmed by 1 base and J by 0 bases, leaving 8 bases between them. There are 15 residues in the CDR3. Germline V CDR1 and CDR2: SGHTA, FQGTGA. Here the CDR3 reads CASSLMSVSTDTQYF. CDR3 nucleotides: TGTGCCAGCAGCTTAATGTCAGTAAGCACAGATACGCAGTATTTT. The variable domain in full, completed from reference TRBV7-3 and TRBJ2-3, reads GAGVSQTPSNKVTEKGKYVELRCDPISGHTALYWYRQSLGQGPEFLIYFQGTGAADDSGLPNDRFFAVRPEGSVSTLKIQRTERGDSAVYLCASSLMSVSTDTQYFGPGTRLTVL.

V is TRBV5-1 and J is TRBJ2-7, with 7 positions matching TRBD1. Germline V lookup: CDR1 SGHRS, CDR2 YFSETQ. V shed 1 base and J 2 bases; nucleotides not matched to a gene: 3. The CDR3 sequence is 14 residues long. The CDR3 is CASSLFDRAYEQYF. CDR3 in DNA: TGCGCCAGCAGCTTGTTTGACAGGGCCTACGAGCAGTACTTC.

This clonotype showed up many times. The CDR3 region has the DNA TGTGCCAGCAGTTACTTTCGGACAGGGGGCTTACGGATGTCTGAAGCTTTCTTT. Its translation: CASSYFRTGGLRMSEAFF. The V call is TRBV6-2 or TRBV6-3, the J call TRBJ1-1, with 11 bases lining up with TRBD1. V lost 1 base to trimming and J lost 6 bases; unmatched junction nucleotides: 13. Germline V gene data show CDR1 as MNHEY and CDR2 as SVGEGT. The CDR3 has 18 amino acids.

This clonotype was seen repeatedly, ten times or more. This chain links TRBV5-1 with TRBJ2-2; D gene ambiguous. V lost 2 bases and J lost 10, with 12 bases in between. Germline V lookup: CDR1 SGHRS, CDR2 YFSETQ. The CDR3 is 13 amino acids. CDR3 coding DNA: TGCGCCAGCAGCTTCGGACCTCCCGAGGAGCTGTTTTTT. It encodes CASSFGPPEELFF. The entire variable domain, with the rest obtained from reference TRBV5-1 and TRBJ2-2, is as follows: KAGVTQTPRYLIKTRGQQVTLSCSPISGHRSVSWYQQTPGQGLQFLFEYFSETQRNKGNFPGRFSGRQFSNSRSEMNVSTLELGDSALYLCASSFGPPEELFFGEGSRLTVL.

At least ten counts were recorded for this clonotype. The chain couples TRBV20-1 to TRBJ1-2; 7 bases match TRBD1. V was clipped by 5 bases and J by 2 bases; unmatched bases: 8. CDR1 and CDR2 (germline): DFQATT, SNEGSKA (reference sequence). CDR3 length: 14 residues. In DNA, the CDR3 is TGCAGTGCTGACCCGGGACAGAGCAACTATGGCTACACCTTC. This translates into CSADPGQSNYGYTF.

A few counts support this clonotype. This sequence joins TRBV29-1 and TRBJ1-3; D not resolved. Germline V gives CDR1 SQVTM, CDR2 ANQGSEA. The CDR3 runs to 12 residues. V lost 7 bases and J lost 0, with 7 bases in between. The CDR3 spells CSAEYSGNTIYF. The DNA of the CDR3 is TGCAGCGCCGAATACTCTGGAAACACCATATATTTT.

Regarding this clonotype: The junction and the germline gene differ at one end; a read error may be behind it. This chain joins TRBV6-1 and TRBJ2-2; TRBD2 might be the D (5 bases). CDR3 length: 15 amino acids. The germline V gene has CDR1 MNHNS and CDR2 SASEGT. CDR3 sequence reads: CASSEVPIGSGDLFF. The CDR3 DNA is TGTGCCAGCAGTGAAGTACCAATAGGGTCCGGGGATCTGTTTTTT.

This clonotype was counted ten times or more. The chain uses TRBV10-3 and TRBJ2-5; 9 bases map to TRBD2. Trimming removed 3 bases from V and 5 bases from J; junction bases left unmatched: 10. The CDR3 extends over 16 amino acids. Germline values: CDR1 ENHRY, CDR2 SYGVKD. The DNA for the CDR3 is TGTGCCATCAGTGAACTAAAGCTAGCGGGGAAGGAGACCCAGTACTTC. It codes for CAISELKLAGKETQYF.

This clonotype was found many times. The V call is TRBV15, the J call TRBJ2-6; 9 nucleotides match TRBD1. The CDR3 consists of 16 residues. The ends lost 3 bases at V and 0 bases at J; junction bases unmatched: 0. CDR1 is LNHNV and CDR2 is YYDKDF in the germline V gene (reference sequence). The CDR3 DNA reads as TGTGCCACCAGCAGGACAGGGGGCTCTGGGGCCAACGTCCTGACTTTC. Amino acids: CATSRTGGSGANVLTF.

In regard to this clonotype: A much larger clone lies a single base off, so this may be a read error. The CDR3 loop is CATSQGGSSQPQHF. CDR3 sequence (DNA): TGTGCCACCTCACAGGGAGGGAGCAGTCAGCCCCAGCATTTT. The rearrangement uses TRBV27 and TRBJ1-5, with D tentatively TRBD1 (6 bases). The CDR3 covers 14 residues. Germline CDR1 and CDR2: MNHEY and SMNVEV (reference sequence).

The CDR3: CATSRDRGELFF. Written as DNA, the CDR3 is TGTGCCACCAGCAGAGACAGAGGGGAGCTGTTTTTT. The genes are TRBV15 and TRBJ2-2; D unclear. The V end was cut by 0 bases, the J end by 8 bases, with 4 bases between. Germline CDR1 and CDR2: LNHNV and YYDKDF (reference sequence). CDR3 size: 12 residues.

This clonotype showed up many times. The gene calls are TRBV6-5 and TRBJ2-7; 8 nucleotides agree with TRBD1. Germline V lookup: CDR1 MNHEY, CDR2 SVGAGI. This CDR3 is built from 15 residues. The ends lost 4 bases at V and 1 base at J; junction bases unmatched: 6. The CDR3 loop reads CASSWSTGESYEQYF. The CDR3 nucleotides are TGTGCCAGCAGTTGGTCGACAGGGGAGTCCTACGAGCAGTACTTC.

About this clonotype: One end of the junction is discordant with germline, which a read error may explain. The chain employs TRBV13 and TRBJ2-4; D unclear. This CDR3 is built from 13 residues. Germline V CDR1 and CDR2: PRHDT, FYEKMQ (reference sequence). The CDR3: CASQFGGKNIKYF. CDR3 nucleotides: TGTGCCAGTCAATTCGGTGGCAAAAACATTAAGTACTTC.

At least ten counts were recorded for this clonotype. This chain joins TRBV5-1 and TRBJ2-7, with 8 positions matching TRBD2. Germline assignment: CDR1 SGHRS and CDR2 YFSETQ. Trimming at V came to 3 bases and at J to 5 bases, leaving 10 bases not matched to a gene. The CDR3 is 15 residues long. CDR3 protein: CASSSAGGALNEQYF. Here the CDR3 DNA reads TGCGCCAGCAGCTCGGCGGGGGGCGCCTTAAACGAGCAGTACTTC.

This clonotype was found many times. In nucleotides, the CDR3 is TGTGCCAGCAGTTTAGTCGGGGGCGAGCAGTACTTC. Encoded protein: CASSLVGGEQYF. The gene calls are TRBV12-3 or TRBV12-4 and TRBJ2-7, with D possibly being TRBD2 (6 bases). V was cut by 1 base and J by 6 bases, with 7 bases left in between. CDR3 length equals 12 residues.